The 10 T cell receptor beta chains below come from one sample, sequenced in a study of shared clonotypes between healthy human individuals. Repertoires were generated with immunoSEQ multiplex PCR, while TCRdb's copy carries only in-frame clones and drops some. The table has around 980,000 clones, around 82% seen once. Specimen: memory CD4+ T cells from PBMCs. This sample's subset: CD45RA-negative fraction. These TCRs come from a man younger than 35 in good health. Some clones in this sample may be carry-over from other donors' samples.

This chain uses TRBV28 with TRBJ2-7; TRBD1 agrees at 9 bases. From germline, CDR1 is MDHEN and CDR2 SYDVKM. The CDR3 has 15 amino acids. Trimming cost V 2 bases and J 6 bases; bases outside gene matches: 8. CDR3 region: CASSLRSGTGIEQYF. For the CDR3, the DNA is TGTGCCAGCAGTTTAAGGTCAGGGACAGGGATCGAGCAGTACTTC.

This clone was counted once. The same CDR3 can be traced to other DNA sequences in this sample. The V and J genes are TRBV15 and TRBJ1-1; the D gene is possibly TRBD1 (5 bases). V lost 1 base and J lost 1, with 7 bases in between. From germline, CDR1 is LNHNV and CDR2 YYDKDF (reference sequence). The CDR3 contains 14 residues. CDR3 sequence (DNA): TGTGCCACCAGCAGAGGAGGGACGAACACTGAAGCTTTCTTT. As protein: CATSRGGTNTEAFF.

About this clone: The sample holds other DNA sequences that translate to the same CDR3. CDR3 bases: TGTGCCAGCAGGCTCTCTTCTAGGGAGACCCAGTACTTC. Its translation is CASRLSSRETQYF. This sequence joins TRBV28 and TRBJ2-5; D is unresolved. Trimming stripped 6 bases from V and 5 bases from J, with 13 bases between. The CDR3 runs 13 residues. CDR1 is MDHEN, CDR2 SYDVKM, per germline.

J is TRBJ2-1 and V is TRBV10-3; D not resolved. The CDR3 length is 15 residues. CDR1 and CDR2 from the germline V gene are ENHRY and SYGVKD. V shed 2 bases and J shed 9 bases, with 17 bases lying between them. The CDR3 loop is CAISEGSAASGEQFF. The CDR3, as DNA: TGTGCCATCAGTGAGGGATCGGCGGCGTCAGGTGAGCAGTTCTTC.

This clone was recorded only once. CDR3 amino acids: CASSPRDRGPLEQYF. The CDR3 DNA reads TGTGCCAGCAGTCCCCGGGACAGGGGGCCCCTCGAGCAGTACTTC. The J gene is TRBJ2-7, the V gene TRBV28, with 12 bases matching TRBD1. The CDR3 is made up of 15 amino acids. V shed 5 bases and J 6 bases; nucleotides not matched to a gene: 8. Germline-derived CDR1 and CDR2 are MDHEN and SYDVKM.

The V and J genes are TRBV7-9 and TRBJ2-1; D possibly uses TRBD1 or TRBD2 (6 bases each). Germline loops: CDR1 SEHNR, CDR2 FQNEAQ (reference sequence). The V gene lost 3 bases and the J gene lost 6 bases, with 9 bases spanning the gap. The CDR3 extends over 13 amino acids. The CDR3 is CASSLWGANEQFF. DNA of the CDR3: TGTGCCAGCAGCTTGTGGGGGGCCAATGAGCAGTTCTTC.

The chain recombines TRBV7-9 with TRBJ2-3, with 11 nucleotides matching TRBD1. Germline CDR1 SEHNR, CDR2 FQNEAQ (reference sequence). The CDR3 consists of 14 residues. Trimming took 4 bases from V and 6 from J; bases not matched to a gene: 3. The CDR3 nucleotides read TGTGCCAGCAGCTGGGACAGGGGGTCGGATACGCAGTATTTT. The encoded protein is CASSWDRGSDTQYF.

This chain uses TRBV7-8 with TRBJ2-7; possibly TRBD2 for D (6 bases). The V gene lost 5 bases and the J gene lost 7 bases, with 15 bases spanning the gap. The germline CDR1 and CDR2 sequences are SGHVS and FQNEAQ. The CDR3 consists of 13 residues. This CDR3 reads CASSGEAGLEQYF. DNA for the CDR3: TGTGCCAGCAGCGGCGAGGCGGGGTTGGAGCAGTACTTC.

A single count supports this clone. The V gene is TRBV11-1, the J gene TRBJ2-5; possible D gene TRBD1, 6 bases. The assigned J gene may be wrong: the sequence end matches TRBJ2-7 better. There are 13 residues in the CDR3. CDR1 SGHAT and CDR2 FQDESV come from the germline V gene (reference sequence). The CDR3 here is CASSYGQSYEQYF. The CDR3 coding sequence is TGTGCCAGCAGTTATGGACAGTCCTACGAGCAGTACTTC.

CDR3 sequence: CASSSERIAGGTGELFF. The CDR3 DNA reads as TGTGCCAGCAGCTCCGAGAGGATAGCGGGAGGCACCGGGGAGCTGTTTTTT. The chain has TRBV7-2 and TRBJ2-2; 10 bases are shared with TRBD2. V lost 4 bases to trimming and J lost 4 bases; unmatched junction nucleotides: 9. The CDR3 length is 17 residues. Germline values: CDR1 SGHTA, CDR2 FQGNSA.